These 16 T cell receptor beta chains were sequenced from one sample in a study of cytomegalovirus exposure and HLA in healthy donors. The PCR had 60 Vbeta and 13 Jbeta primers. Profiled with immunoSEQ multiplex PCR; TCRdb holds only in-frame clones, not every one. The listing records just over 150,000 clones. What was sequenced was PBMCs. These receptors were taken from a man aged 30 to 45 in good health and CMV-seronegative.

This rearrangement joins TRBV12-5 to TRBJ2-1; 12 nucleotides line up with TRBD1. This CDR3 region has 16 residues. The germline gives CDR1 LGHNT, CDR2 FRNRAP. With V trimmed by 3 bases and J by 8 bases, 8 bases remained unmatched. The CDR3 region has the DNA TGTGCTAGTGGTTTTTACCCGGGACAGGGGGCCGATGAGCAGTTCTTC. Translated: CASGFYPGQGADEQFF.

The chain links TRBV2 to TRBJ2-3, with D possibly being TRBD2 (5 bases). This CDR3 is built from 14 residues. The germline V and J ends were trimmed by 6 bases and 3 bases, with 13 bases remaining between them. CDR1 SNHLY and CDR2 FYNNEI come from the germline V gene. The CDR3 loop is CASSPGGGTDTQYF. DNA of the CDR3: TGTGCCAGCAGCCCTGGAGGAGGAACAGATACGCAGTATTTT.

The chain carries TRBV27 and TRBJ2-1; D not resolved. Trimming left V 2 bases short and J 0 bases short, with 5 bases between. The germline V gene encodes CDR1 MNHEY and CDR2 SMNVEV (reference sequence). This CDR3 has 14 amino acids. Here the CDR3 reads CASSLTSSYNEQFF. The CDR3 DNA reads TGTGCCAGCAGTTTAACCAGCTCCTACAATGAGCAGTTCTTC.

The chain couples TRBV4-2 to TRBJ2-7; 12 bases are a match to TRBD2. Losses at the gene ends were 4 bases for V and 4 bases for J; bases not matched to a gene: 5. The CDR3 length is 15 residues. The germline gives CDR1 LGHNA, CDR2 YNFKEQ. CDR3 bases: TGTGCCAGCAGCCTCGGACTAGCGGGGTCATACGAGCAGTACTTC. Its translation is CASSLGLAGSYEQYF.

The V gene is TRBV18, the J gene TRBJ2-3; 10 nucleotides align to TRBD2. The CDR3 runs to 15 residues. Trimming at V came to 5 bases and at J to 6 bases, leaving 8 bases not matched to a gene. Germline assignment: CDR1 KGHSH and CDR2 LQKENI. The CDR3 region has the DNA TGTGCCAGCTCAGACTGGACTAGCGGACTTGATACGCAGTATTTT. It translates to CASSDWTSGLDTQYF.

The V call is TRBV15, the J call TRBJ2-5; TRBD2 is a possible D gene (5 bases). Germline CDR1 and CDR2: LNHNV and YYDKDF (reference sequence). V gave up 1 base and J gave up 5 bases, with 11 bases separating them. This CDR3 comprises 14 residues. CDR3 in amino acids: CATSRAGNWETQYF. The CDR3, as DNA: TGTGCCACCAGCAGAGCGGGAAATTGGGAGACCCAGTACTTC.

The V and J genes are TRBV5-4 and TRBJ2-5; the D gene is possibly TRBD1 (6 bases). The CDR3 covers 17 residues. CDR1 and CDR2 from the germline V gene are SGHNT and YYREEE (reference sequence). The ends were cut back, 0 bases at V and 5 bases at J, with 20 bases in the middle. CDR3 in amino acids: CASSLVGSWGRGETQYF. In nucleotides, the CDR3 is TGTGCCAGCAGCTTGGTGGGATCGTGGGGGCGCGGGGAGACCCAGTACTTC.

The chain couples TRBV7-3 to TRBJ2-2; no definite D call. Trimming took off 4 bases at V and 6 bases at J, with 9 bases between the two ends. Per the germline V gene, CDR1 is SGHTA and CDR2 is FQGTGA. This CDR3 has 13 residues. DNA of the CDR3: TGTGCCAGCAGCTCCCGAAGCCCCGGGGAGCTGTTTTTT. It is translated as CASSSRSPGELFF.

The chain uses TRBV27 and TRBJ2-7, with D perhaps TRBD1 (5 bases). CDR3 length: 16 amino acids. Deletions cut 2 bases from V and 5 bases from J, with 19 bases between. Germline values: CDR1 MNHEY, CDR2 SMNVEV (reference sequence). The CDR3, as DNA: TGTGCCAGCAGTTTAGGGGCGAGTCAGTTGAACAACGAGCAGTACTTC. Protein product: CASSLGASQLNNEQYF.

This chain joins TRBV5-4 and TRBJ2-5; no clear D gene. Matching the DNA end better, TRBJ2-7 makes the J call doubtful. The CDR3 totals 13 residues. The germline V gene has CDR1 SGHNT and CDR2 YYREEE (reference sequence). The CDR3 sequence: CASSLGGGYEQYF. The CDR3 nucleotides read TGTGCCAGCAGCTTGGGCGGCGGCTACGAGCAGTACTTC.

In DNA form, the CDR3 reads TGTGCCAGCTCACCACTTAATTCTAATGAAAAACTGTTTTTT. Its protein product is CASSPLNSNEKLFF. This chain uses TRBV18 with TRBJ1-4; D gene unclear. Per germline, CDR1 KGHSH and CDR2 LQKENI. V gave up 1 base and J gave up 3 bases, with 6 bases separating them. The CDR3 is made up of 14 amino acids.

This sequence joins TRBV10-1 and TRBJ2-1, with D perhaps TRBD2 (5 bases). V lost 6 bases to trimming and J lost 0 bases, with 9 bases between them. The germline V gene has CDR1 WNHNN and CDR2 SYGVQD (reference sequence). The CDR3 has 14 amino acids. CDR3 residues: CASSVGSSYNEQFF. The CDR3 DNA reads TGCGCCAGCAGCGTAGGGAGCTCCTACAATGAGCAGTTCTTC.

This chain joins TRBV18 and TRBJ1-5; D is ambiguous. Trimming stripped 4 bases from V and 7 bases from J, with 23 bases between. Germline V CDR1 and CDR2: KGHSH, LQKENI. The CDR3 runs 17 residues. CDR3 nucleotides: TGTGCCAGCTCACTTGGCTTTGGCAGCCCAGCGGGGCAGCCCCAGCATTTT. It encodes CASSLGFGSPAGQPQHF.

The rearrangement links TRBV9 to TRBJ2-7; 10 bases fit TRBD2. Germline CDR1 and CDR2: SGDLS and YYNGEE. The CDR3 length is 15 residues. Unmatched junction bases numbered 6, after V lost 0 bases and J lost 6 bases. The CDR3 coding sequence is TGTGCCAGCAGCGTAGAGGAGCGGGAGGGTAGCGAGCAGTACTTC. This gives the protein CASSVEEREGSEQYF.

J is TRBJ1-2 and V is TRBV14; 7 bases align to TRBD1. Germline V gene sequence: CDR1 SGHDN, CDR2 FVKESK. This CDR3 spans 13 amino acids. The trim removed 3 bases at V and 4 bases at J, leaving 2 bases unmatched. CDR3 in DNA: TGTGCCAGCAGCCAGACAGGGCCCTATGGCTACACCTTC. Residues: CASSQTGPYGYTF.

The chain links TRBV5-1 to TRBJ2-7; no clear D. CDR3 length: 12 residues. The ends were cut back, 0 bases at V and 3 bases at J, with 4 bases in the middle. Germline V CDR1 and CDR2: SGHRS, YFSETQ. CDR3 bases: TGCGCCAGCAGCTTGGTCTTCTACGAGCAGTACTTC. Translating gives CASSLVFYEQYF.